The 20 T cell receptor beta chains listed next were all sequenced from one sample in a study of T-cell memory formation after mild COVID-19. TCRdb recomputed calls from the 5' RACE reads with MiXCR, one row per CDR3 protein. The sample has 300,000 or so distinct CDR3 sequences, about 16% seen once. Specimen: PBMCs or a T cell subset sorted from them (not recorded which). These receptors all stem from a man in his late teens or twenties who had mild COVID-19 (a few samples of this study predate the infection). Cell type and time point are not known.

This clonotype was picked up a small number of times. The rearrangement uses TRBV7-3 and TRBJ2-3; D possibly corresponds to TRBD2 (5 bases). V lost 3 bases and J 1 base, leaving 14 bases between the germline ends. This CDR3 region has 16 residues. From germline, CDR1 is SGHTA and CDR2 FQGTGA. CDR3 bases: TGTGCCAGCAGCTTCCCCGTCGAGGGAGGCACAGATACGCAGTATTTT. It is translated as CASSFPVEGGTDTQYF.

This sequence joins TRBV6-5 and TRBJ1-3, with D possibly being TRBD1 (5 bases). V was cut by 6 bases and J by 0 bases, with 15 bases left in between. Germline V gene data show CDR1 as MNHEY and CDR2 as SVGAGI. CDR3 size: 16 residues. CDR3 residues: CASREGTGFSGNTIYF. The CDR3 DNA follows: TGTGCCAGCAGGGAAGGGACCGGGTTCTCTGGAAACACCATATATTTT.

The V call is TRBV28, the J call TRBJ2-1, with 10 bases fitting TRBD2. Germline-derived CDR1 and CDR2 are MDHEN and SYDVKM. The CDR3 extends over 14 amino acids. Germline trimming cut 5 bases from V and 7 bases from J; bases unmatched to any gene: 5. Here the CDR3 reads CASSSGGATNEQFF. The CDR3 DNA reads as TGTGCCAGCAGTAGCGGGGGGGCCACTAATGAGCAGTTCTTC. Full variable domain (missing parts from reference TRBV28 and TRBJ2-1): DVKVTQSSRYLVKRTGEKVFLECVQDMDHENMFWYRQDPGLGLRLIYFSYDVKMKEKGDIPEGYSVSREKKERFSLILESASTNQTSMYLCASSSGGATNEQFFGPGTRLTVL.

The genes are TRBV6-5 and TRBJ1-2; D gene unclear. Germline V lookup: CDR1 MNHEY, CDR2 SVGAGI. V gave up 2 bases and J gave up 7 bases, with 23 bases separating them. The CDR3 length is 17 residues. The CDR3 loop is CASSYSNPTVPNGGYTF. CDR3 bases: TGTGCCAGCAGTTACAGTAACCCCACGGTCCCCAACGGTGGCTACACCTTC.

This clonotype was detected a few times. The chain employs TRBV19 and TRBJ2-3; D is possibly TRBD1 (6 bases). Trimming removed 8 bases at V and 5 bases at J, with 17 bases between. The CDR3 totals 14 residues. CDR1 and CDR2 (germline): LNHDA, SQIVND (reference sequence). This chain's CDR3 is CASAETGSGDTQYF. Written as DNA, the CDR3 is TGTGCCAGTGCCGAGACAGGTTCCGGAGATACGCAGTATTTT.

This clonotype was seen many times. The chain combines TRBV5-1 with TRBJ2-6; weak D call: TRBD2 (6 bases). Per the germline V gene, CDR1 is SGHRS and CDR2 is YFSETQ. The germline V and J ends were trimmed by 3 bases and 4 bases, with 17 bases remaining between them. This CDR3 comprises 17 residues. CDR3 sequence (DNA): TGCGCCAGCAGCTACCTACCCGGGGGTCCAGGGGCCAACGTCCTGACTTTC. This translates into CASSYLPGGPGANVLTF.

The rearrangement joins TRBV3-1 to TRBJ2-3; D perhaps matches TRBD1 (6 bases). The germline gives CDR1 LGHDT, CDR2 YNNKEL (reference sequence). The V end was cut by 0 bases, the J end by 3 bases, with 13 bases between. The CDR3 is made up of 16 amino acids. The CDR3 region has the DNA TGTGCCAGCAGCCAAGAACCGACAGGTCTTACAGATACGCAGTATTTT. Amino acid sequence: CASSQEPTGLTDTQYF.

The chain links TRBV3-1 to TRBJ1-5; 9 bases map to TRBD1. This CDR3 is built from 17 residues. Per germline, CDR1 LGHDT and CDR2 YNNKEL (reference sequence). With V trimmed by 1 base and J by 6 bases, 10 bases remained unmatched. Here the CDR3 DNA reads TGTGCCAGCAGCCAAGGGCGCGGGACAGGGCAGGGTCAGCCCCAGCATTTT. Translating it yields CASSQGRGTGQGQPQHF.

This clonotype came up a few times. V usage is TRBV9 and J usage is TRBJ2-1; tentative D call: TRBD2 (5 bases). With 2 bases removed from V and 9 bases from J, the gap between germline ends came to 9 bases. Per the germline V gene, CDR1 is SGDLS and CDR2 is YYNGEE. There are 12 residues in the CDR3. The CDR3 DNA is TGTGCCAGCAGCGTGAGGAGCGGTGAGCAGTTCTTC. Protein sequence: CASSVRSGEQFF.

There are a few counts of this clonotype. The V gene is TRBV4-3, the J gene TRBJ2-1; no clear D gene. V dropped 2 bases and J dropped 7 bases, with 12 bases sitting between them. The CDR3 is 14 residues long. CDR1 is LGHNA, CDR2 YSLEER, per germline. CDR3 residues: CASSQIPQGNEQFF. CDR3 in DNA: TGCGCCAGCAGCCAAATTCCTCAAGGGAATGAGCAGTTCTTC.

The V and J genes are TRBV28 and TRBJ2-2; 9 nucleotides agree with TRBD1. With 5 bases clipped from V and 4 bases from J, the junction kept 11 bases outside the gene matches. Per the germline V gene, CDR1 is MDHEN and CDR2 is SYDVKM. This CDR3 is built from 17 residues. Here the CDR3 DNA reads TGTGCCAGCAGTCTACTACCGGGACAGGGTTTCACCGGGGAGCTGTTTTTT. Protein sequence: CASSLLPGQGFTGELFF.

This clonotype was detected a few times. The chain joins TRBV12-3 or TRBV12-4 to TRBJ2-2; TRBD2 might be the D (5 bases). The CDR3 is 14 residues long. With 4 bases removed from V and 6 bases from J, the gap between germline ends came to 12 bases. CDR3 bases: TGTGCCAGCAGTTCGGGGAGCGGCGCCGGGGAGCTGTTTTTT. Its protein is CASSSGSGAGELFF.

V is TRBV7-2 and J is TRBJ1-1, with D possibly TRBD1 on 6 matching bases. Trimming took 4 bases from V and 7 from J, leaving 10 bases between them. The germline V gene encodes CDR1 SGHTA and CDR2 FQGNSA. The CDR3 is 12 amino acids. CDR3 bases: TGTGCCAGCAGCTCTACAGGGAATGAAGCTTTCTTT. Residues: CASSSTGNEAFF.

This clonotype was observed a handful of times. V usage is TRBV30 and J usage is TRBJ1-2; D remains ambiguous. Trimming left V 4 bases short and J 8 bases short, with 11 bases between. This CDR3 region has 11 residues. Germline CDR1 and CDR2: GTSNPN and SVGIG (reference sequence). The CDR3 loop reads CAWTPGDGYTF. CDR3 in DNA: TGTGCCTGGACCCCTGGAGACGGCTACACCTTC.

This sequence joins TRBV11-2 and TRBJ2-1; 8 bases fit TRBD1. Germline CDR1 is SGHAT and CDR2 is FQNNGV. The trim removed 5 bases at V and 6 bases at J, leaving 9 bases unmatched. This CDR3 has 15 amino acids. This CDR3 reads CASSGQGEVVNEQFF. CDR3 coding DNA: TGTGCCAGCAGCGGACAGGGAGAGGTCGTCAATGAGCAGTTCTTC. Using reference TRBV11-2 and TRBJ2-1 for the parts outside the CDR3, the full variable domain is EAGVAQSPRYKIIEKRQSVAFWCNPISGHATLYWYQQILGQGPKLLIQFQNNGVVDDSQLPKDRFSAERLKGVDSTLKIQPAKLEDSAVYLCASSGQGEVVNEQFFGPGTRLTVL.

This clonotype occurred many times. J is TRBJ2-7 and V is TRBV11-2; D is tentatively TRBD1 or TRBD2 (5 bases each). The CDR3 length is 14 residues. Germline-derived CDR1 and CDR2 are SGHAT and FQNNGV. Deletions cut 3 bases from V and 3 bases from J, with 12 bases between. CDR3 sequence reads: CASSFESGHYEQYF. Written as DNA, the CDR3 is TGTGCCAGCAGCTTCGAGTCGGGGCACTACGAGCAGTACTTC. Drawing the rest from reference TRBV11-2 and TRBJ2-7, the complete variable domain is EAGVAQSPRYKIIEKRQSVAFWCNPISGHATLYWYQQILGQGPKLLIQFQNNGVVDDSQLPKDRFSAERLKGVDSTLKIQPAKLEDSAVYLCASSFESGHYEQYFGPGTRLTVT.

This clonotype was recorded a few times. CDR3 sequence reads: CASSPREDGYSDTQYF. In nucleotides, the CDR3 is TGTGCCAGCAGCCCGCGGGAGGACGGGTACTCAGATACGCAGTATTTT. V is TRBV4-2 and J is TRBJ2-3; 8 bases align to TRBD2. The V and J ends lost 4 bases and 4 bases, in that order; junction bases with no gene match: 10. The CDR3 is made up of 16 amino acids. Germline V gene data show CDR1 as LGHNA and CDR2 as YNFKEQ.

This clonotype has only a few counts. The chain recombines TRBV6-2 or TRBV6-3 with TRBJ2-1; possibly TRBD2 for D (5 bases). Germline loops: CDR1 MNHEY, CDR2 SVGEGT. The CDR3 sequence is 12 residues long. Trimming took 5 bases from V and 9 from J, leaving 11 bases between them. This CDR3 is CASSSLGSEQFF. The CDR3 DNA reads TGTGCCAGCAGTAGCCTAGGGAGTGAGCAGTTCTTC.

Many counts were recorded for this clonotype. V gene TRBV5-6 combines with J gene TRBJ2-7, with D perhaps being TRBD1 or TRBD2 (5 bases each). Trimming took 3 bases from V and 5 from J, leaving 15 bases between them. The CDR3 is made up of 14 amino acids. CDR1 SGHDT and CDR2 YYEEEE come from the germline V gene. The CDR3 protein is CASSSLQGVDEQYV. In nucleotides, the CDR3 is TGTGCCAGCAGCTCTCTTCAGGGAGTAGACGAGCAGTACGTC.

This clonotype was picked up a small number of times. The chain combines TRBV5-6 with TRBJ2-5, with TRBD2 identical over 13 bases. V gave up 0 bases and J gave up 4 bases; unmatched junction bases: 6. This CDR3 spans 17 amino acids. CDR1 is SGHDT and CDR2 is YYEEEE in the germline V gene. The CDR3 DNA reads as TGTGCCAGCAGCTTGGTCACTAGCGGGGGGGCTGGAGAGACCCAGTACTTC. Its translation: CASSLVTSGGAGETQYF.